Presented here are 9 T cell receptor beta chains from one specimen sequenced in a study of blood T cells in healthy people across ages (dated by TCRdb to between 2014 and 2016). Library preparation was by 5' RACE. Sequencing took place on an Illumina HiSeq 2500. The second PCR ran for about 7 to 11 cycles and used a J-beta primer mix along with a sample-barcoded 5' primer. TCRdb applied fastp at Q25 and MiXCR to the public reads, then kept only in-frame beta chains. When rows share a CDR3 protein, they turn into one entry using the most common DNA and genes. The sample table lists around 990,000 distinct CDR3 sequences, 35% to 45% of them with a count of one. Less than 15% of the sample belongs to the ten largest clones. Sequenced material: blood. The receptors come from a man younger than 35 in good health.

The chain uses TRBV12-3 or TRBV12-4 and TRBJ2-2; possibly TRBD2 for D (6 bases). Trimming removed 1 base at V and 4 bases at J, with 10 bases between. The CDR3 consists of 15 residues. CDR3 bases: TGTGCCAGCAGTTTAGGGGAGGAGGGCACCGGGGAGCTGTTTTTT. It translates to CASSLGEEGTGELFF.

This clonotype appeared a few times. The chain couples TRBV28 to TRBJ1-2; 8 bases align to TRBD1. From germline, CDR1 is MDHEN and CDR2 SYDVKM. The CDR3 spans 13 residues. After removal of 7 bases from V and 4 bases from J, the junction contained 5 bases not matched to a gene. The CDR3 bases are TGTGCCAGCACCCTGGACAGGGCCTATGGCTACACCTTC. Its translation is CASTLDRAYGYTF.

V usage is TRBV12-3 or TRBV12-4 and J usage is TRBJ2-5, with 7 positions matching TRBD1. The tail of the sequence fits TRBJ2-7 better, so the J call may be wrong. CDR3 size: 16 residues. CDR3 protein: CASSLLPGQPFYEQYF. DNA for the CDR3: TGTGCCAGCAGTTTACTTCCGGGACAGCCCTTCTACGAGCAGTACTTC.

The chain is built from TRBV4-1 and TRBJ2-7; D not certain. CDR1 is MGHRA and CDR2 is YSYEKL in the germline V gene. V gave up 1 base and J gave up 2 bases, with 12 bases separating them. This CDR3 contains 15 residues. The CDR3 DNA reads TGCGCCAGCAGCCAAGGTAACCATGCCACCTACGAGCAGTACTTC. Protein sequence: CASSQGNHATYEQYF.

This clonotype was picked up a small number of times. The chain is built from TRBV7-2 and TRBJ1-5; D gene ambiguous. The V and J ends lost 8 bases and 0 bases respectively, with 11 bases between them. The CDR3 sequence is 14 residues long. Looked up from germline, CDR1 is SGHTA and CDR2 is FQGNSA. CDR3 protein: CASRENYSNQPQHF. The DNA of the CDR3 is TGTGCCAGCCGGGAGAATTATAGCAATCAGCCCCAGCATTTT. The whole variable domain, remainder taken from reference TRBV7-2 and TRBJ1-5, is GAGVSQSPSNKVTEKGKDVELRCDPISGHTALYWYRQSLGQGLEFLIYFQGNSAPDKSGLPSDRFSAERTGGSVSTLTIQRTQQEDSAVYLCASRENYSNQPQHFGDGTRLSIL.

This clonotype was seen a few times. The CDR3 DNA is TGTGCCAGCAGCGTAGTGGCTAGCTCCTACAATGAGCAGTTCTTC. Translating it yields CASSVVASSYNEQFF. The chain links TRBV7-6 to TRBJ2-1; D is ambiguous. The length of the CDR3 is 15 residues. V was clipped by 5 bases and J by 0 bases, with 11 bases between them. Per germline, CDR1 SGHVS and CDR2 FNYEAQ.

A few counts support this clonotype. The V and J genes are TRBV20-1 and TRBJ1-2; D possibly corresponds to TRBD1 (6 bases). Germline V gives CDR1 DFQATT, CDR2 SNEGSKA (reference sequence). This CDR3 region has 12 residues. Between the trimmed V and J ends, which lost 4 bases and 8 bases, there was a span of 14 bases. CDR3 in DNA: TGCAGTGCTACCCCTTCAGGGGTCGGCTACACCTTC. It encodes CSATPSGVGYTF.

The CDR3 DNA reads as TGTGCCAGCAGCATTTTCGGGACACAAGCTAGCTATGGCTACACCTTC. As protein: CASSIFGTQASYGYTF. The rearrangement links TRBV7-2 to TRBJ1-2, with a tentative D call TRBD1 (6 bases). The CDR3 sequence is 16 residues long. Trimming left V 5 bases short and J 4 bases short, with 20 bases between. Germline V gene lookup returns CDR1 SGHTA and CDR2 FQGNSA.

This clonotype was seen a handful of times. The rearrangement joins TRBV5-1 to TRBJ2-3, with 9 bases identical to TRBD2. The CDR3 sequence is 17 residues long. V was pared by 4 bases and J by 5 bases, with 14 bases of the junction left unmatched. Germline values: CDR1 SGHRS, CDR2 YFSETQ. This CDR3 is CASSLSPSGVVGDTQYF. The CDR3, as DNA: TGCGCCAGCAGCCTGTCCCCTAGCGGGGTTGTTGGAGATACGCAGTATTTT.